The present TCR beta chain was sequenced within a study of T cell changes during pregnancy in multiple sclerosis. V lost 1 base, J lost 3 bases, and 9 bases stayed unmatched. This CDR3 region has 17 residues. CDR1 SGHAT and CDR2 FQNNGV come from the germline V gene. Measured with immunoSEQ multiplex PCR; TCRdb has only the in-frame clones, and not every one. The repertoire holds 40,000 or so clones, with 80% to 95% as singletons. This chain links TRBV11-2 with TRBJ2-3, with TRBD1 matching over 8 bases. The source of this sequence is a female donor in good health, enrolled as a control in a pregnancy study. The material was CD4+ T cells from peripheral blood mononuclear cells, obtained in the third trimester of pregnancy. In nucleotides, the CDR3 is TGTGCCAGCAGCTTAGGACAGGGGACACAAAAGACAGATACGCAGTATTTT. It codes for CASSLGQGTQKTDTQYF.